The source of this TCR beta chain is a study of regulatory T cells in long-lasting Graves disease. The germline V gene has CDR1 MDHEN and CDR2 SYDVKM. The ends were cut back, 6 bases at V and 4 bases at J, with 10 bases in the middle. This CDR3 spans 13 amino acids. This clonotype has a count of ten or more. Building the TCR beta libraries relied on iRepertoire HTBI primers, and CDR3 regions underwent Arm-PCR. MiXCR, run by TCRdb on the multiplex PCR reads, gives a single entry per CDR3 protein. This sample has about 460,000 distinct CDR3 sequences; about 20% occur once, and the top ten carry around 14%. Time point of the sample: persistent/refractory GD, antithyroid drugs over 5 years with positive TRAb. Generation of the TCR library employed RNA extracted from PBMCs.

The input for sequencing was peripheral blood mononuclear cells (PBMCs), taken when the disease was refractory, from a patient treated with antithyroid drugs. V and J are TRBV28 and TRBJ1-5, with D tentatively TRBD1 (5 bases). The receptor was isolated from a female donor with Graves disease. CDR3 coding DNA: TGTGCCAGCAGCCCGACAGCTAATCAGCCCCAGCATTTT. This translates into CASSPTANQPQHF.